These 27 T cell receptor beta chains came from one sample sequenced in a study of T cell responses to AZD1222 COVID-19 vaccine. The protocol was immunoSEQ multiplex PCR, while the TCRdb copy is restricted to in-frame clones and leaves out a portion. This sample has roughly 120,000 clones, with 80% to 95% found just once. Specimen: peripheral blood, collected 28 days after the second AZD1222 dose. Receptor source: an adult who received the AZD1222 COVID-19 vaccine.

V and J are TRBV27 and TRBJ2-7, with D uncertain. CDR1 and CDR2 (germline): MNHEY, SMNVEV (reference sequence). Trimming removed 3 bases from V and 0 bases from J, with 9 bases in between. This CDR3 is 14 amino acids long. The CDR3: CASSLAMSSYEQYF. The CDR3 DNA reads TGTGCCAGCAGTTTGGCAATGAGCTCCTACGAGCAGTACTTC.

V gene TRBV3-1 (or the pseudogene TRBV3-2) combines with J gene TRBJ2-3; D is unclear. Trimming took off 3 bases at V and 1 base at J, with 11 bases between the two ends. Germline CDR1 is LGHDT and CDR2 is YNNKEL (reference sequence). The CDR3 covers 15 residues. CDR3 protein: CASSQFTIGTDTQYF. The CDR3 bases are TGTGCCAGCAGCCAGTTCACTATAGGCACAGATACGCAGTATTTT.

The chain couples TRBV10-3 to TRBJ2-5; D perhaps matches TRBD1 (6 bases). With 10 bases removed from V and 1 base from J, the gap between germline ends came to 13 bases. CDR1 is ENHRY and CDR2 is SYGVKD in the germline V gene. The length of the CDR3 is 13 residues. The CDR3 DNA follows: TGTGCCACCCTGACAGGACCCCAAGAGACCCAGTACTTC. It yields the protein CATLTGPQETQYF.

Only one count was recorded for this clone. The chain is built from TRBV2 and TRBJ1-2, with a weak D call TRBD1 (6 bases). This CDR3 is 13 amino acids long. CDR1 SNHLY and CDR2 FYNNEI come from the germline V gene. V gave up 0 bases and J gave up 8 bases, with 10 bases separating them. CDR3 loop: CASSEAAGVGYTF. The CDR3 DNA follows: TGTGCCAGCAGTGAAGCGGCAGGGGTCGGCTACACCTTC.

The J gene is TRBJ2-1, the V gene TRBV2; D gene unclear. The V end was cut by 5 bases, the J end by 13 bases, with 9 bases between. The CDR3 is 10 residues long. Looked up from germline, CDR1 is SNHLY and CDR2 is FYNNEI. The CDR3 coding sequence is TGTGCCAGCAGTTCCGGGCTTCAGTTCTTC. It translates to CASSSGLQFF.

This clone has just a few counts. The CDR3 protein is CASSLFGNTIYF. As DNA, the CDR3 is TGTGCCAGCAGTTTGTTCGGAAACACCATATATTTT. The chain uses TRBV28 and TRBJ1-3, with D unclear. CDR1 is MDHEN and CDR2 is SYDVKM in the germline V gene. The length of the CDR3 is 12 residues. V lost 3 bases and J lost 4, with 4 bases in between.

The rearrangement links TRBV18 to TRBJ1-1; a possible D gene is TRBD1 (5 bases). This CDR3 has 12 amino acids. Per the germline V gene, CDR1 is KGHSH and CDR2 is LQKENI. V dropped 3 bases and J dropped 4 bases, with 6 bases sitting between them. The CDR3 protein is CASSPGRTEAFF. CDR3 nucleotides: TGTGCCAGCTCACCGGGGCGCACTGAAGCTTTCTTT.

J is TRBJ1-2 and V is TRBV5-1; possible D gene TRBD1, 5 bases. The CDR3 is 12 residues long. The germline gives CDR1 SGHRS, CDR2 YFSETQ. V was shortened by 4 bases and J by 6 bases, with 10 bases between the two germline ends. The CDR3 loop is CASSPLGDGYTF. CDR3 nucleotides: TGCGCCAGCAGCCCCCTGGGGGATGGCTACACCTTC.

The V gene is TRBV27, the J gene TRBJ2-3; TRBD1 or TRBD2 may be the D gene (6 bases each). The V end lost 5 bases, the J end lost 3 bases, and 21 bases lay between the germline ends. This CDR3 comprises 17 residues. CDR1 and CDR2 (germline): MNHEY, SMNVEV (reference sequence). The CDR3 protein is CASSPRRGRGWTDTQYF. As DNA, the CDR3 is TGTGCCAGCAGTCCCCGGAGGGGCAGGGGCTGGACAGATACGCAGTATTTT.

The DNA for the CDR3 is TGTGCCACAAGGGAGAGCAATCAGCCCCAGCATTTT. Translation gives CATRESNQPQHF. The gene calls are TRBV28 and TRBJ1-5; D is unresolved. The V end was cut by 10 bases, the J end by 1 base, with 8 bases between. Germline V lookup: CDR1 MDHEN, CDR2 SYDVKM. CDR3 length equals 12 residues. Looking up the rest from reference TRBV28 and TRBJ1-5 gives the full variable domain: DVKVTQSSRYLVKRTGEKVFLECVQDMDHENMFWYRQDPGLGLRLIYFSYDVKMKEKGDIPEGYSVSREKKERFSLILESASTNQTSMYLCATRESNQPQHFGDGTRLSIL.

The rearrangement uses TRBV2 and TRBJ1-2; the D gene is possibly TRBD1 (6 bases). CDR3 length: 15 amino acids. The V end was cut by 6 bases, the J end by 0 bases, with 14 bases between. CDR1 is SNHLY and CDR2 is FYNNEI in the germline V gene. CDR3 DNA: TGTGCCAGCAGGGACTACAGGGAAACTAACTATGGCTACACCTTC. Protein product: CASRDYRETNYGYTF.

This CDR3 reads CATQEKGSPLHF. For the CDR3, the DNA is TGTGCCACACAGGAGAAAGGTTCACCCCTCCACTTT. The chain has TRBV15 and TRBJ1-6; tentative D call: TRBD1 (5 bases). CDR1 and CDR2 (germline): LNHNV, YYDKDF (reference sequence). This CDR3 spans 12 amino acids. Trimming stripped 9 bases from V and 9 bases from J, with 12 bases between.

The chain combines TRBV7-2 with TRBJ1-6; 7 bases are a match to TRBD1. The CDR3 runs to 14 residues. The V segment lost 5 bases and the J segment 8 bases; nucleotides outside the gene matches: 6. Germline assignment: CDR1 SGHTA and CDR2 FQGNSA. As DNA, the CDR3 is TGTGCCAGCAGCCGCGGGACAGTCGATTCACCCCTCCACTTT. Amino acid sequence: CASSRGTVDSPLHF.

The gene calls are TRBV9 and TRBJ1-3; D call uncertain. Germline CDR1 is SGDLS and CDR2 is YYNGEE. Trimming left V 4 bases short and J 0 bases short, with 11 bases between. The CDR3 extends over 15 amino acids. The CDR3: CASSPGTFSGNTIYF. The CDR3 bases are TGTGCCAGCAGCCCCGGCACCTTCTCTGGAAACACCATATATTTT. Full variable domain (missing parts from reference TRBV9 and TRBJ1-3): DSGVTQTPKHLITATGQRVTLRCSPRSGDLSVYWYQQSLDQGLQFLIQYYNGEERAKGNILERFSAQQFPDLHSELNLSSLELGDSALYFCASSPGTFSGNTIYFGEGSWLTVV.

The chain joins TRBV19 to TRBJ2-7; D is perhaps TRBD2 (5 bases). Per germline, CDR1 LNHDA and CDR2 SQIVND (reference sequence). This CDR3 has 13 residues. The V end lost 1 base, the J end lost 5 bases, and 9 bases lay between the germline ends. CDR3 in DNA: TGTGCCAGTAGTATAGGCAGGCGGGACGAGCAGTACTTC. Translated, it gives CASSIGRRDEQYF.

CDR3 coding DNA: TGTGCCAGTCGCGAAGCGGGGACCGGGGAGCTGTTTTTT. It is translated as CASREAGTGELFF. The J gene is TRBJ2-2, the V gene TRBV19, with 7 nucleotides matching TRBD2. The CDR3 has 13 amino acids. Germline assignment: CDR1 LNHDA and CDR2 SQIVND (reference sequence). Trimming cost V 8 bases and J 5 bases; bases outside gene matches: 5.

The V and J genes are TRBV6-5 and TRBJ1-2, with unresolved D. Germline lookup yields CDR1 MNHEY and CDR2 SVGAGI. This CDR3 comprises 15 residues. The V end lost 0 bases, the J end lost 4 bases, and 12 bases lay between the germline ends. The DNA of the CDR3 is TGTGCCAGCAGTTACTCGATGTCGCGTTCCTATGGCTACACCTTC. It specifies CASSYSMSRSYGYTF.

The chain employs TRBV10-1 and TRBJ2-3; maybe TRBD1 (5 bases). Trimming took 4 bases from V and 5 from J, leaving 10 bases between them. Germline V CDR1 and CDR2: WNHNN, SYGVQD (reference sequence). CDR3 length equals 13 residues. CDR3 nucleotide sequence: TGCGCCAGCAGTGTGTCAGGGATAGATACGCAGTATTTT. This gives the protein CASSVSGIDTQYF.

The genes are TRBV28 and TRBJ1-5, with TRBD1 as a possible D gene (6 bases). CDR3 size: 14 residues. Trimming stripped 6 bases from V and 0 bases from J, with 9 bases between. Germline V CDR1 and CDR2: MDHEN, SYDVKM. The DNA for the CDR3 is TGTGCCAGCAGCGGACAGCCTAGCAATCAGCCCCAGCATTTT. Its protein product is CASSGQPSNQPQHF. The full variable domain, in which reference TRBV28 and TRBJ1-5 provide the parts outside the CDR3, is DVKVTQSSRYLVKRTGEKVFLECVQDMDHENMFWYRQDPGLGLRLIYFSYDVKMKEKGDIPEGYSVSREKKERFSLILESASTNQTSMYLCASSGQPSNQPQHFGDGTRLSIL.

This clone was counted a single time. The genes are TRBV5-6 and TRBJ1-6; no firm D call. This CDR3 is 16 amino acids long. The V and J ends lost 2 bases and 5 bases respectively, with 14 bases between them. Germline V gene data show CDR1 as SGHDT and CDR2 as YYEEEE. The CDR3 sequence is CASSLNRRFNNSPLHF. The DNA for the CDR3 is TGTGCCAGCAGCTTAAACAGACGGTTTAATAATTCACCCCTCCACTTT.

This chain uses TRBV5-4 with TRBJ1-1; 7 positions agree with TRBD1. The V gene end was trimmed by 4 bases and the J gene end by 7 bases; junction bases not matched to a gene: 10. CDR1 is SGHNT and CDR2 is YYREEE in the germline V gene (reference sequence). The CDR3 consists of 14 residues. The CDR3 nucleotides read TGTGCCAGCAGCCGACAGGGAGGTACTGTTGAAGCTTTCTTT. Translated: CASSRQGGTVEAFF.

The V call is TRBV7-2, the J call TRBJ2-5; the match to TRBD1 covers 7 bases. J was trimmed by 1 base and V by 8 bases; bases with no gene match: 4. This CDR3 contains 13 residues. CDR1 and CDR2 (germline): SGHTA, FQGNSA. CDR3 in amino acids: CASSDRVQETQYF. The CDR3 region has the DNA TGTGCCAGCTCTGACAGGGTCCAAGAGACCCAGTACTTC.

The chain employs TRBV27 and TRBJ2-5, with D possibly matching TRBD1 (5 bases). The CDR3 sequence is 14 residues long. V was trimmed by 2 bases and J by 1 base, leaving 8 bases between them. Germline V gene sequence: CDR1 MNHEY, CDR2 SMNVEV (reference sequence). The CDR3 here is CASSLQGTQETQYF. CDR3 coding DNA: TGTGCCAGCAGTTTACAGGGTACCCAAGAGACCCAGTACTTC.

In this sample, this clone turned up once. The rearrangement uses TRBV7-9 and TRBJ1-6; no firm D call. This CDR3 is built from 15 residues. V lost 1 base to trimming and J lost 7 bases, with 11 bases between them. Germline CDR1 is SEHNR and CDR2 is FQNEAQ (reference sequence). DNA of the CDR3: TGTGCCAGCAGCTTAGAAATTTATGGAAATTCACCCCTCCACTTT. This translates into CASSLEIYGNSPLHF.

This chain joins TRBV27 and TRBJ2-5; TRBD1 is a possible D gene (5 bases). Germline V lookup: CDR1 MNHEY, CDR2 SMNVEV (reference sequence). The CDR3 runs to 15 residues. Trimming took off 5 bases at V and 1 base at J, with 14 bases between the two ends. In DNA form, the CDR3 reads TGTGCCAGCAGTACACGACAGAAGTTCCAAGAGACCCAGTACTTC. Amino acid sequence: CASSTRQKFQETQYF.

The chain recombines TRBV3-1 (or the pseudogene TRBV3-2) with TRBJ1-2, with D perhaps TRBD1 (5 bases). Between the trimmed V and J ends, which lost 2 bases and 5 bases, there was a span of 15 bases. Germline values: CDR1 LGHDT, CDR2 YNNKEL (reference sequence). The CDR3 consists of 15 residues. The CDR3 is CASSQPGREGYGYTF. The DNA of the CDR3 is TGTGCCAGCAGCCAACCGGGCAGGGAAGGGTATGGCTACACCTTC.

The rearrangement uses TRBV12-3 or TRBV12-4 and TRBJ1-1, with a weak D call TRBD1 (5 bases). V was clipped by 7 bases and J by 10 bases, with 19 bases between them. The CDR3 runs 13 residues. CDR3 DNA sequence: TGTGCCAGCACCGCGGGACCCCCGAAGAGAGCTTTCTTT. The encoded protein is CASTAGPPKRAFF.